The T cell receptor (beta chain) described here comes from a study of a mutant IDH1 vaccine in newly diagnosed glioma. Concerning this clone: Its antigen is currently unknown.

The CDR3 has 15 residues. V was trimmed by 4 bases and J by 1 base, leaving 11 bases between them. Germline-derived CDR1 and CDR2 are LNHDA and SQIVND (reference sequence). Method: immunoSEQ multiplex PCR; TCRdb's copy keeps in-frame clones and lacks some. Of tens of thousands of clones in the sample, around 77% were seen once. Time point defined: week 11, during vaccination. Each dose delivered 300 ug of mutant IDH1 20-mer peptide subcutaneously with imiquimod. The V and J genes are TRBV19 and TRBJ1-5; the D gene is possibly TRBD1 (5 bases). Here the sequenced sample was PBMCs, taken from a glioma patient whose treatment included an IDH1 peptide vaccine. This sequence was found in a woman aged 18-30 years with glioma. DNA for the CDR3: TGTGCCAGTAGTAGCTCCGGGACGAGCAATCAGCCCCAGCATTTT. Its translation is CASSSSGTSNQPQHF.